This entry is about one TCR beta chain. This specimen comes from a study of early T cells in non-severe SARS-CoV-2 infection. This CDR3 is 15 amino acids long. Trimming cost V 0 bases and J 1 base, with 10 bases left between them. CDR1 is SGHTA, CDR2 FQGNSA, per germline. TCRdb re-called the 5' RACE reads through MiXCR, storing one row per CDR3 protein. Of tens of thousands of distinct CDR3 sequences listed, about 14% are singletons. The sample was whole blood. This chain joins TRBV7-2 and TRBJ2-7; D is possibly TRBD1 (6 bases). The source of this sequence is an adult who was a healthcare worker with PCR-confirmed SARS-CoV-2 infection or an uninfected control (not recorded which). The CDR3 DNA reads as TGTGCCAGCAGCTTAGCGTGGACAGCTTCCTACGAGCAGTACTTC. Protein product: CASSLAWTASYEQYF.